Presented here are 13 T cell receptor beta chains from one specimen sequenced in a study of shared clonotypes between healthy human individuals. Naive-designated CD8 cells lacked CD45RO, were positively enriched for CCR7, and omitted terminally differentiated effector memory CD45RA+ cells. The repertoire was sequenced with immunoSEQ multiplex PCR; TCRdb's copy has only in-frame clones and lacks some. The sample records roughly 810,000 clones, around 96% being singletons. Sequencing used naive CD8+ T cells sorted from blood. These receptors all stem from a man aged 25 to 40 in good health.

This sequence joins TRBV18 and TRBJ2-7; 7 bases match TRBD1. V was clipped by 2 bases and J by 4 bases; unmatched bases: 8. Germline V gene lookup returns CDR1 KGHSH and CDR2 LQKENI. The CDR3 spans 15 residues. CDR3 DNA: TGTGCCAGCTCACCATTCCCGGGACAGACTTACGAGCAGTACTTC. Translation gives CASSPFPGQTYEQYF.

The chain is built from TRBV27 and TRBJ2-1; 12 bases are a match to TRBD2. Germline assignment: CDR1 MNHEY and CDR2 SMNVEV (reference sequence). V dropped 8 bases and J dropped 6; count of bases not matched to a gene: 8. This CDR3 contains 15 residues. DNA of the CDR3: TGTGCCAGCGAGCGGGCGGGACTAGCGGGCAATGAGCAGTTCTTC. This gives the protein CASERAGLAGNEQFF.

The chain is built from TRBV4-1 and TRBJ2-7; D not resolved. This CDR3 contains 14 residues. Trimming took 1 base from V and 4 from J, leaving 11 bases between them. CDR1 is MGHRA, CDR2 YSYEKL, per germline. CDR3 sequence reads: CASSQGDQLYEQYF. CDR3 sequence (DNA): TGCGCCAGCAGCCAAGGCGACCAGCTATACGAGCAGTACTTC.

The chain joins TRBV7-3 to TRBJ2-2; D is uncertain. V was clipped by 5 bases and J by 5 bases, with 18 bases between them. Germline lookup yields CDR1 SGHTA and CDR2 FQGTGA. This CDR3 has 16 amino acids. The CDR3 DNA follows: TGTGCCAGCAGCCCCACGGCACGCCTGGGGACCGGGGAGCTGTTTTTT. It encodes CASSPTARLGTGELFF.

The CDR3: CASSVGSDTGELFF. In nucleotides, the CDR3 is TGTGCCAGCAGCGTAGGTAGCGACACCGGGGAGCTGTTTTTT. This chain links TRBV9 with TRBJ2-2, with D possibly being TRBD2 (5 bases). The CDR3 is 14 residues long. Germline lookup yields CDR1 SGDLS and CDR2 YYNGEE. V lost 0 bases and J 3 bases, leaving 6 bases between the germline ends. The whole variable domain, remainder taken from reference TRBV9 and TRBJ2-2, is DSGVTQTPKHLITATGQRVTLRCSPRSGDLSVYWYQQSLDQGLQFLIQYYNGEERAKGNILERFSAQQFPDLHSELNLSSLELGDSALYFCASSVGSDTGELFFGEGSRLTVL.

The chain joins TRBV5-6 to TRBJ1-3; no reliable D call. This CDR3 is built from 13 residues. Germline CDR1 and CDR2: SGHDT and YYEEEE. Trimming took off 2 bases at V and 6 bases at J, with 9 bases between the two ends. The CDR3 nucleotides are TGTGCCAGCAGCTTTTGGATCTCAAACACCATATATTTT. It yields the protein CASSFWISNTIYF.

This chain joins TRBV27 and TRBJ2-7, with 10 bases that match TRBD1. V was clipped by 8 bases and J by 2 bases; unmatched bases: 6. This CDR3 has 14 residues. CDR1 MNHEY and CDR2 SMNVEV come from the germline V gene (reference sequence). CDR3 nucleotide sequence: TGTGCCAGCGCGGGTGGACAGGGGGCCTACGAGCAGTACTTC. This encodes CASAGGQGAYEQYF.

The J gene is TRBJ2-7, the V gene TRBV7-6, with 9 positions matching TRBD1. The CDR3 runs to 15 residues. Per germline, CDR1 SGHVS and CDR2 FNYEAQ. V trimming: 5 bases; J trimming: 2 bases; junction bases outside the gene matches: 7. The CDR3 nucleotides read TGTGCCAGCAGCGGTGGACAGGGGCCTGCCTACGAGCAGTACTTC. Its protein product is CASSGGQGPAYEQYF.

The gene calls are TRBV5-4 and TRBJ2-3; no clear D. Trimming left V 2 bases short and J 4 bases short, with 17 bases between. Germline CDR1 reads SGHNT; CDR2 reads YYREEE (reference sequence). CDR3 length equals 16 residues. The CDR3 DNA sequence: TGTGCCAGCAGCTTAGGTGGGCTAGGTGTACCAGATACGCAGTATTTT. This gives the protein CASSLGGLGVPDTQYF. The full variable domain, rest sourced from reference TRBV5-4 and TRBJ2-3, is ETGVTQSPTHLIKTRGQQVTLRCSSQSGHNTVSWYQQALGQGPQFIFQYYREEENGRGNFPPRFSGLQFPNYSSELNVNALELDDSALYLCASSLGGLGVPDTQYFGPGTRLTVL.

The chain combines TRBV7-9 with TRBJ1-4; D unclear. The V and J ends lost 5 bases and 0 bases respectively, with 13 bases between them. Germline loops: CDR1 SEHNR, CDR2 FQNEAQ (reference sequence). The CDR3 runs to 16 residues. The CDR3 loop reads CASSAPPTATNEKLFF. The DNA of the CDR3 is TGTGCCAGCAGCGCCCCCCCCACCGCAACTAATGAAAAACTGTTTTTT.

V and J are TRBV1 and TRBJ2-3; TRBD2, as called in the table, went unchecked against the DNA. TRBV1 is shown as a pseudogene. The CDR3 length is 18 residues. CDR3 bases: TGCACCAGCAGCCGGCCTAAGCGGGAGTGGGCTAGCACAGATACGCAGTATTTT. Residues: CTSSRPKREWASTDTQYF.

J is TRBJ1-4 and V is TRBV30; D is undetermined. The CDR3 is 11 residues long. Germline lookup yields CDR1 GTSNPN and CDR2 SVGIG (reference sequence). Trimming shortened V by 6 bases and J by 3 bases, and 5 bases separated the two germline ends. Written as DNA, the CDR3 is TGTGCCTGCCGGCCTAATGAAAAACTGTTTTTT. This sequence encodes CACRPNEKLFF. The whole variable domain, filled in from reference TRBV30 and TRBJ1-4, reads SQTIHQWPATLVQPVGSPLSLECTVEGTSNPNLYWYRQAAGRGLQLLFYSVGIGQISSEVPQNLSASRPQDRQFILSSKKLLLSDSGFYLCACRPNEKLFFGSGTQLSVL.

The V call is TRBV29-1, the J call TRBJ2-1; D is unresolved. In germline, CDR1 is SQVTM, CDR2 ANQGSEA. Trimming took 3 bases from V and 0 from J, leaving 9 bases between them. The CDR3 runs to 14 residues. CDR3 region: CSVDGVSSYNEQFF. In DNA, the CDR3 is TGCAGCGTTGATGGGGTAAGCTCCTACAATGAGCAGTTCTTC.